The rows below give T cell receptor beta chains drawn from one sample of a study of cytomegalovirus exposure and HLA in healthy donors. Method: immunoSEQ multiplex PCR; TCRdb's copy keeps in-frame clones and lacks some. The sample has 95,000 to 100,000 clones; about 74% are singletons. The sample consisted of PBMCs. These receptors came from a male donor in good health and CMV-seronegative. Both conserved end residues are part of each CDR3. The D gene is left open where the match is weak. The listing skips clone size in some rows; elsewhere it reads once, few, many or a size class.

TRBD2,TRBJ2-7,TRBV28,-,TGTGCCAGCAGAAAGCTGACTAGCAACCACGAGCAGTACTTC,CASRKLTSNHEQYF
-,TRBJ1-2,TRBV5-1,-,TGCGCCAGCAGCTTAACCTACCGGGATCTTAACTATGGCTACACCTTC,CASSLTYRDLNYGYTF
-,TRBJ2-2,TRBV2,-,TGTGCCAGCAGTGAGGGAGGCAACACCGGGGAGCTGTTTTTT,CASSEGGNTGELFF
-,TRBJ2-7,TRBV7-3,few,TGTGCCAGCAGCTTTGGAAGGGGCTACGAGCAGTACTTC,CASSFGRGYEQYF
-,TRBJ1-2,TRBV6-5,-,TGTGCCAGCAGTTACCGGGCGCAGGGAAGCGGCTACACCTTC,CASSYRAQGSGYTF
-,TRBJ1-2,TRBV29-1,-,TGCAGCGTTGCGGACAACAGTCATACTGGCTACACCTTC,CSVADNSHTGYTF
-,TRBJ2-7,TRBV4-2,-,TGTGCCAGCAGCCAAGATGTCGGACAGAACACCGCCGGGCAGTACTTC,CASSQDVGQNTAGQYF
-,TRBJ2-3,TRBV11-2,-,TGTGCCAGCAGCTTATTAGCGTTCGATACGCAGTATTTT,CASSLLAFDTQYF
-,TRBJ2-7,TRBV4-1,-,TGCGCCAGCAGCCAAATCCTAACCGGGACAAACGACGAGCAGTACTTC,CASSQILTGTNDEQYF
-,TRBJ1-2,TRBV18,-,TGTGCCAGCTCACCCCTCAAGACAGATAGATCCTATGGCTACACCTTC,CASSPLKTDRSYGYTF
TRBD2,TRBJ2-3,TRBV19,medium-sized,TGTGCCAGTAATGGCGGGAGGACAGATACGCAGTATTTT,CASNGGRTDTQYF
-,TRBJ1-2,TRBV6-5,-,TGTGCCAGCAGTAACACCCGGGGGGCAGACGGCTACACCTTC,CASSNTRGADGYTF
TRBD1,TRBJ1-4,TRBV7-9,-,TGTGCCAGCAGCTTAGAGGGGGCTGGGACGGAAAAACTGTTTTTT,CASSLEGAGTEKLFF
TRBD1,TRBJ2-5,TRBV30,-,TGTGCCTGGACCCCAGGGACAGCTCAAGAGACCCAGTACTTC,CAWTPGTAQETQYF
TRBD1,TRBJ2-7,TRBV5-1,-,TGCGCCAGCAGCTTGAGTAGTTGGACAGGGAGCTCCTACGAGCAGTACTTC,CASSLSSWTGSSYEQYF
-,TRBJ2-3,TRBV5-5,-,TGTGCCAGCAGCTGGGGCGGGAACACAGATACGCAGTATTTT,CASSWGGNTDTQYF
-,TRBJ2-6,TRBV6-5,-,TGTGCCAGCAGTTACTCGTCCCGCTCTGGGGCCAACGTCCTGACTTTC,CASSYSSRSGANVLTF
-,TRBJ1-2,TRBV7-9,-,TGTGCCAGCAGCGTATCAGGGACATTAACTAGGGGCTACACCTTC,CASSVSGTLTRGYTF
-,TRBJ2-7,TRBV5-1,-,TGCGCCAGCAGCTCTAAACCGGGGGAAGGGCAGTACTTC,CASSSKPGEGQYF
-,TRBJ2-5,TRBV2,once,TGTGCCAGCAGTGAAGGCGGCGGGACGGAAGAGACCCAGTACTTC,CASSEGGGTEETQYF
TRBD2,TRBJ2-3,TRBV6-1,few,TGTGCCAGCAGTGAAGGCCCGCGGGCTAGCGGGCTCACAGATACGCAGTATTTT,CASSEGPRASGLTDTQYF
TRBD1,TRBJ1-2,TRBV28,few,TGTGCCAGCAGAAACCGGGACAGGGGTACTAACTATGGCTACACCTTC,CASRNRDRGTNYGYTF
TRBD1,TRBJ2-6,TRBV18,-,TGTGCCAGCTCACCAGAACAGGGGGCCTCTGGGGCCAACGTCCTGACTTTC,CASSPEQGASGANVLTF
-,TRBJ1-3,TRBV6-6,few,TGTGCCAGCAGTTACGACACGGTGGCTGGAAACACCATATATTTT,CASSYDTVAGNTIYF
TRBD1,TRBJ2-7,TRBV28,-,TGTGCCAGCAGTCAGCCCGGGGACAGGGTCAAGCAGTACTTC,CASSQPGDRVKQYF
TRBD2,TRBJ2-3,TRBV4-2,few,TGTGCCAGCAGCCTCGACGAAACCGGGGGGAGTCGTGCAGATACGCAGTATTTT,CASSLDETGGSRADTQYF
-,TRBJ2-3,TRBV5-1,few,TGCGCCAGCAGCTTGGAAATAACAGATACGCAGTATTTT,CASSLEITDTQYF
TRBD1,TRBJ2-7,TRBV4-3,-,TGCGCCAGCAGCCTGGGACAGGGGACCTACGAGCAGTACTTC,CASSLGQGTYEQYF
-,TRBJ2-1,TRBV19,few,TGTGCCAGTAGTATTACTTCCCGGTCCCACTCCTACAATGAGCAGTTCTTC,CASSITSRSHSYNEQFF
TRBD2,TRBJ2-7,TRBV4-1,-,TGCGCCAGCAGCCAAGAGGGGACTAGCGGGAGTTTGGCTCCCTACGAGCAGTACTTC,CASSQEGTSGSLAPYEQYF
TRBD1,TRBJ1-1,TRBV9,once,TGTGCCAGCAGCCTAACACCATCAGGGGGTGGTGAAGCTTTCTTT,CASSLTPSGGGEAFF
TRBD1,TRBJ1-5,TRBV28,-,TGTGCCAGCAGTTTTCGGACAGGGTTCGTTCAGCCCCAGCATTTT,CASSFRTGFVQPQHF
-,TRBJ2-7,TRBV19,-,TGTGCCAGTAGTATAGGCCAGGCTTCCTACGAGCAGTACTTC,CASSIGQASYEQYF
TRBD1,TRBJ1-1,TRBV5-1,-,TGCGCCAGCAGCTTGGCCTCGGACAGGTTGGGGACTGAAGCTTTCTTT,CASSLASDRLGTEAFF
TRBD1,TRBJ2-7,TRBV11-1,-,TGTGCCAGCAGCTTAAATACGAGGACAGGGGTCTACGAGCAGTACTTC,CASSLNTRTGVYEQYF
-,TRBJ1-5,TRBV6-5,few,TGTGCCAGCAGTCCTAGATTCGGTTTTCTGCAGCCCCAGCATTTT,CASSPRFGFLQPQHF
TRBD1,TRBJ2-1,TRBV28,once,TGTGCCAGCAGTATACAGGGGACGGCATACAATGAGCAGTTCTTC,CASSIQGTAYNEQFF
TRBD1,TRBJ1-2,TRBV9,-,TGTGCCAGCAGCGCCCTGAGATCGGGACAGGATAACTATGGCTACACCTTC,CASSALRSGQDNYGYTF
-,TRBJ2-1,TRBV27,-,TGTGCCAGCAGTTATTCAGGTTACTACAATGAGCAGTTCTTC,CASSYSGYYNEQFF
-,TRBJ1-3,TRBV7-2,-,TGTGCCAGCAGCCTCATGAGAGGAAACACCATATATTTT,CASSLMRGNTIYF
TRBD1,TRBJ2-5,TRBV5-6,few,TGTGCCAGCGGCGAACAGGGGGCGCCTCAAGAGACCCAGTACTTC,CASGEQGAPQETQYF
TRBD1,TRBJ1-2,TRBV25-1,-,TGCGCCAGCAGTGATTCCGGGACAGGTGGATATGGCTACACCTTC,CASSDSGTGGYGYTF
-,TRBJ1-1,TRBV28,few,TGTGCCAGCAGTTTACAGGCGACTGAAGCTTTCTTT,CASSLQATEAFF
TRBD1,TRBJ1-1,TRBV9,-,TGTGCCAGCAAGTCAGTCTCGGCAGGGGGAGCTTTCTTT,CASKSVSAGGAFF
-,TRBJ2-3,TRBV6-5,-,TGTGCCAGCAGCCCCTCCCCGGCAGATACGCAGTATTTT,CASSPSPADTQYF
-,TRBJ1-5,TRBV10-2,-,TGCGCCAGCACTGGGCAGTTCAATCAGCCCCAGCATTTT,CASTGQFNQPQHF
-,TRBJ2-1,TRBV5-1,-,TGCGCCAGCAGTTTCAACCGGGGAGAGCAGTTCTTC,CASSFNRGEQFF
TRBD2,TRBJ2-3,TRBV5-1,-,TGCGCCAGCAGCTCTAGACTAGCGGGAGCGGCAGATACGCAGTATTTT,CASSSRLAGAADTQYF
TRBD2,TRBJ2-2,TRBV11-3,-,TGTGCCAGCAGCATAAGCGGGAGAAACGGGGAGCTGTTTTTT,CASSISGRNGELFF
TRBD2,TRBJ2-1,TRBV28,many,TGTGCCAGCAGTCGCGGGAGCAGTGAGCAGTTCTTC,CASSRGSSEQFF
-,TRBJ1-1,TRBV19,-,TGTGCCAGTACAGGAGGGACGTTAACTTTCTTT,CASTGGTLTFF
-,TRBJ2-1,TRBV7-3,-,TGTGCCAGCAGTCTCTCCTCGGGACTTATCTACAATGAGCAGTTCTTC,CASSLSSGLIYNEQFF
TRBD2,TRBJ2-5,TRBV28,-,TGTGCCAGCAGTTTGTCCGCGGGAGAAGTAGAGACCCAGTACTTC,CASSLSAGEVETQYF
-,TRBJ2-5,TRBV11-2,few,TGTGCCAGCAGCTTTAACAGACGGGAGACCCAGTACTTC,CASSFNRRETQYF
TRBD2,TRBJ2-7,TRBV10-3,-,TGTGCCATCAGTGCGGGAGGGTCCTACGAGCAGTACTTC,CAISAGGSYEQYF
TRBD1,TRBJ2-7,TRBV9,-,TGTGCCAGCAGCCCACACAGGGGTTCCCCCTACGAGCAGTACTTC,CASSPHRGSPYEQYF
-,TRBJ1-4,TRBV19,-,TGTGCCAGTAGTATAGGCGAGACACCGGCAGAAAAACTGTTTTTT,CASSIGETPAEKLFF
TRBD1,TRBJ1-2,TRBV6-5,-,TGTGCCAGCAGTTACAACCGGGACAGCGGGTACTACACCTTC,CASSYNRDSGYYTF
-,TRBJ1-2,TRBV6-5,-,TGTGCCAGCAGTTACGCCACCACTTTTAACTATGGCTACACCTTC,CASSYATTFNYGYTF
-,TRBJ1-5,TRBV6-1,once,TGTGCCAGCAGTGAGAGGGGGTTTTGGAATCAGCCCCAGCATTTT,CASSERGFWNQPQHF